One TCR beta chain is described in this entry. This entry is derived from a study of blood T cell repertoires in COVID-19. The overall study: PBMCs, B-cell-depleted T cells, or T cells provided the cDNA or gDNA that made up the material.

J was trimmed by 4 bases and V by 3 bases; bases with no gene match: 10. Germline CDR1 is DFQATT and CDR2 is SNEGSKA (reference sequence). The CDR3 covers 16 residues. Under the authors' procedure: Scientists estimated how many nucleated cells there were by amplifying reference gene primers. This table comes from immunoSEQ multiplex PCR, and its TCRdb copy is limited to in-frame clones, with some not included. The V and J calls and clone size are taken from that table; D and trimming were inferred from the DNA. The sample contains roughly 54,000 clones, about 82% of which appear only once. Source material: peripheral blood. The genes are TRBV20-1 and TRBJ1-2, with 11 nucleotides matching TRBD1. The receptor's source is a woman aged 60-75 years with acute or convalescent COVID-19. DNA for the CDR3: TGCAGTGCTAGTGGGACAGGGGGGTTCAGGGGCTATGGCTACACCTTC. Residues: CSASGTGGFRGYGYTF.